The clone carrying this T cell receptor beta chain appeared once. Its antigen is unidentified. PCR employed 60 Vbeta and 13 Jbeta primers. The protocol was immunoSEQ multiplex PCR, while the TCRdb copy is restricted to in-frame clones and leaves out a portion. There are 160,000 or so clones in the sample; 80% occur only once, and about 9.5% lies in the top ten. Donors in the study were healthy people who gave bone marrow. This entry belongs to a study of cytomegalovirus exposure and HLA in healthy donors. Study-wide results and caveats: It was confirmed in vitro that a few of the CMV-associated chains were specific for CMV antigens. In a later analysis, HLA-associated beta chains showed higher expansion and lower generation probabilities than comparable chains. Accurate prediction of most subjects' HLA-A and HLA-B alleles from TCR beta sequences was reported.

The CDR3 loop spans 16 amino acids. V was trimmed by 0 bases and J by 8 bases, leaving 20 bases between them. Germline V gives CDR1 SGDLS, CDR2 YYNGEE. The source of this sequence is a man between 18 and 35 years old in good health and CMV-seropositive. The sample comprised PBMCs. V usage is TRBV9 and J usage is TRBJ1-2; a possible D gene is TRBD1 (5 bases). CDR3 DNA sequence: TGTGCCAGCAGCGTAGATTTTAGGGGCACTACTGGGGGCTACACCTTC. The encoded protein is CASSVDFRGTTGGYTF.